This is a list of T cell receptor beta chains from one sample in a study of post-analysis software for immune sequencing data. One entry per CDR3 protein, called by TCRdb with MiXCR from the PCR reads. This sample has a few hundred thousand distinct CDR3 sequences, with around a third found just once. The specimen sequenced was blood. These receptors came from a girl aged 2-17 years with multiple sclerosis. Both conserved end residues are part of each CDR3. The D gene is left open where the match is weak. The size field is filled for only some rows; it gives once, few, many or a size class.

TGTGCCAGCACCCCTACGGACAGCTTAAATGGCTACACCTTC,CASTPTDSLNGYTF,TRBJ1-2,TRBV12-3/TRBV12-4,few,-,14
TGTGCCAGCTCACCGGATGATGACAGGAACATTCAGTACTTC,CASSPDDDRNIQYF,TRBJ2-4,TRBV18,-,-,14
TGCGCCAGCAGGGCCGAGGGAGGGGGTTCCTACAATGAGCAGTTCTTC,CASRAEGGGSYNEQFF,TRBJ2-1,TRBV5-1,-,-,16
TGTGCCAGCAGTTACTGGGCAGGTTTTTCTGGAAACACCATATATTTT,CASSYWAGFSGNTIYF,TRBJ1-3,TRBV6-5,-,-,16
TGTGCCAGCAGTTTCTGGGGGAGTGGTGGCTACACCTTC,CASSFWGSGGYTF,TRBJ1-2,TRBV12-3/TRBV12-4,-,-,13
TGTGCCACCAGCAGAGAAGGGGACTCCCTGAGGGATACGCAGTATTTT,CATSREGDSLRDTQYF,TRBJ2-3,TRBV15,-,-,16
TGCAGTGCTAGAGTTGCGGGAAGGGTCTACAATGAGCAGTTCTTC,CSARVAGRVYNEQFF,TRBJ2-1,TRBV20-1,-,-,15
TGTGCCAGCAGCTTCAAGACAGGGCTGAACACTGAAGCTTTCTTT,CASSFKTGLNTEAFF,TRBJ1-1,TRBV5-4,-,TRBD1,15
TGCGCCAGCAGCCAACCCGGGACAGGGTGGGGACAAGAGACCCAGTACTTC,CASSQPGTGWGQETQYF,TRBJ2-5,TRBV4-1,-,TRBD1,17
TGTGCCAGCTCAACCCGGGGCCAAGAGACCCAGTACTTC,CASSTRGQETQYF,TRBJ2-5,TRBV18,-,-,13
TGTGCCAGCAGTTTTGACGGTACAAGGGGTGGCTACACCTTC,CASSFDGTRGGYTF,TRBJ1-2,TRBV12-3/TRBV12-4,-,-,14
TGTGCCAGCAGCCTTCTTGCCGCGGGGGACAGTCAAGAGACCCAGTACTTC,CASSLLAAGDSQETQYF,TRBJ2-5,TRBV7-9,-,-,17
TGCAGTGCTAGAACAGGGGCCGCCCAAGAGACCCAGTACTTC,CSARTGAAQETQYF,TRBJ2-5,TRBV20-1,-,TRBD1,14
TGTGCCAGCAGTTTAGTGGGGACCTACAATGAGCAGTTCTTC,CASSLVGTYNEQFF,TRBJ2-1,TRBV28,few,-,14
TGTGCCAGCAGTTACAGGCTCAGCTTGGCCTATGGCTACACCTTC,CASSYRLSLAYGYTF,TRBJ1-2,TRBV6-5,-,-,15
TGCAGTGCTAGACCCGGACAGGGCGGCTACAATGAGCAGTTCTTC,CSARPGQGGYNEQFF,TRBJ2-1,TRBV20-1,-,TRBD1,15
TGCGCCAGCAGCCAAGACGGGACAGGGCGGAATCAGCCCCAGCATTTT,CASSQDGTGRNQPQHF,TRBJ1-5,TRBV4-1,few,TRBD1,16
TGTGCCAGCAGCCAACCGGCGCTGGGGATCCAAGAGACCCAGTACTTC,CASSQPALGIQETQYF,TRBJ2-5,TRBV3-1,few,-,16
TGTGCCATCACCGGCGACCGGGACCATAATGAAAAACTGTTTTTT,CAITGDRDHNEKLFF,TRBJ1-4,TRBV10-3,-,-,15
TGTGCCAGCAGCTTGGGACAGGGACCTCCCCAAGGGACCCAGTACTTC,CASSLGQGPPQGTQYF,TRBJ2-5,TRBV7-9,-,TRBD1,16
TGCAGTGCTAGGGGAGAGGCGGGGGGGGATGAGCAGTTCTTC,CSARGEAGGDEQFF,TRBJ2-1,TRBV20-1,-,TRBD2,14
TGTGCCAGCAGCTTAGCGATAGCTAACTATGGCTACACCTTC,CASSLAIANYGYTF,TRBJ1-2,TRBV7-9,-,-,14
TGTGCCAGCAGTCTAGCCCGGGGGGACAATCAGCCCCAGCATTTT,CASSLARGDNQPQHF,TRBJ1-5,TRBV12-3/TRBV12-4,many,-,15
TGCGCCAGCAGCCAAGCACATGGGTACACTGAAGCTTTCTTT,CASSQAHGYTEAFF,TRBJ1-1,TRBV4-1,once,-,14
TGTGCCAGCAGTCGGGATGACAGGGGCGATCAGCCCCAGCATTTT,CASSRDDRGDQPQHF,TRBJ1-5,TRBV12-3/TRBV12-4,few,TRBD1,15
TGTGCCAGCAGCTTAATGGGCGGTGGAGAGACCCAGTACTTC,CASSLMGGGETQYF,TRBJ2-5,TRBV7-3,many,-,14
TGTGCCAGCAGCTTAGGCGAGGGAGGGGGAAGTAATCAGCCCCAGCATTTT,CASSLGEGGGSNQPQHF,TRBJ1-5,TRBV7-9,once,-,17
TGCAGTGCTAGTTCCACGACAGCTCCTGGAAACACCATATATTTT,CSASSTTAPGNTIYF,TRBJ1-3,TRBV20-1,few,-,15
TGCGCCAGCAGCTTGGCGGTTAGCGGGGGACTCAATGAGCAGTTCTTC,CASSLAVSGGLNEQFF,TRBJ2-1,TRBV5-1,few,TRBD2,16
TGTGCCTGCAGAAGACAGGAGACCCAGTACTTC,CACRRQETQYF,TRBJ2-5,TRBV6-5,-,-,11
TGTGCCAGCAGCTCAGTGAGCGGCCGGGACCCACTGGTCGAGCAGTACTTC,CASSSVSGRDPLVEQYF,TRBJ2-7,TRBV7-6,-,-,17
TGTGCCAGCAGTCCCTACAGGGAAATGAACACTGAAGCTTTCTTT,CASSPYREMNTEAFF,TRBJ1-1,TRBV27,-,-,15
TGTGCCAGCAGCCAAGGCAGGTGGAACACTGAGGCTTTCTTT,CASSQGRWNTEAFF,TRBJ1-1,TRBV7-9,-,-,14
TGTGCCAGCAGCACCATGGACAGGAGCTCCTACAATGAGCAGTTCTTC,CASSTMDRSSYNEQFF,TRBJ2-1,TRBV7-2,-,TRBD1,16
TGCACCGTCGGCCTAACAGGGAGCCAAGAGACCCAGTACTTC,CTVGLTGSQETQYF,TRBJ2-5,TRBV29-1,-,-,14
TGTGCCAGCAGCTTACCCCGGGACAGGGGCTACAATGAGCAGTTCTTC,CASSLPRDRGYNEQFF,TRBJ2-1,TRBV7-9,-,TRBD1,16
TGTGCCATCAGCGACAGGGGCCAAGAGACCCAGTACTTC,CAISDRGQETQYF,TRBJ2-5,TRBV10-3,-,TRBD1,13
TGCAGCGCGAACAGGGGTCCGGAGACTGAAGCTTTCTTT,CSANRGPETEAFF,TRBJ1-1,TRBV29-1,-,TRBD1,13
TGCGCCAGCAGCCAAGCCCAGGGGGCGCGTTCTGGCTACACCTTC,CASSQAQGARSGYTF,TRBJ1-2,TRBV4-1,many,TRBD1,15
TGTGCCACCAGCCTTTACGGTGCAAGCTCCTACAATGAGCAGTTCTTC,CATSLYGASSYNEQFF,TRBJ2-1,TRBV24-1,few,-,16
TGCGCCAGCAGCTTGGGGGACAAGGCCTACGGGCAGTACTTC,CASSLGDKAYGQYF,TRBJ2-7,TRBV5-1,-,-,14
TGTGCCAGCAGCTTAACAGGGGGCGCCTCGTACAATGAGCAGTTCTTC,CASSLTGGASYNEQFF,TRBJ2-1,TRBV11-2,few,TRBD1,16